The rows below give T cell receptor beta chains drawn from one sample of a study of blood T cell repertoires in COVID-19. The repertoire was sequenced with immunoSEQ multiplex PCR; TCRdb's copy has only in-frame clones and lacks some. The sample yields about half a million clones, 80% to 90% seen once. Sequenced input: peripheral blood. The receptor set was obtained from a man between 18 and 35 years old with COVID-19, enrolled during active disease. CDR3s include the opening cysteine and the closing phenylalanine or tryptophan. D genes are given only for firm matches. A clone size is listed for some rows: how often the clone was seen (once, few, many), or a class if it is expanded.

- TRBJ1-1 TRBV29-1 - CSAVDPGPEAFF TGCAGCGCCGTTGACCCTGGGCCTGAAGCTTTCTTT
- TRBJ2-3 TRBV2 - CASSFRDGTDTQYF TGTGCCAGCAGTTTCCGGGATGGCACAGATACGCAGTATTTT
TRBD2 TRBJ2-5 TRBV20-1 once CSAAGGGTQYF TGCAGTGCCGCGGGGGGAGGGACCCAGTACTTC
- TRBJ1-6 TRBV7-2 - CASSARRDMLLSPLHF TGTGCCAGCAGCGCTCGCCGGGACATGCTATTATCACCCCTCCACTTT
TRBD1 TRBJ1-2 TRBV2 - CASSERGQGQNYGYTF TGTGCCAGCAGTGAAAGGGGACAGGGACAAAACTATGGCTACACCTTC
- TRBJ2-3 TRBV4-2 - CASSSRDSSTDTQYF TGTGCCAGCAGTTCCCGGGACTCCAGCACAGATACGCAGTATTTT
- TRBJ2-7 TRBV21-1 once CASSKGATSGYSYEQYF TGTGCCAGCAGCAAAGGCGCGACTAGCGGGTACTCCTACGAGCAGTACTTC
- TRBJ2-2 TRBV6-5 - CASRLVGDTGELFF TGTGCCAGCAGACTAGTCGGGGACACCGGGGAGCTGTTTTTT
- TRBJ2-4 TRBV5-1 - CASSPGLAKNIQYF TGCGCCAGCAGCCCGGGACTAGCCAAAAACATTCAGTACTTC
TRBD1 TRBJ2-7 TRBV19 - CASSPRDRVYEQYF TGTGCCAGTAGCCCCCGGGACAGGGTTTACGAGCAGTACTTC
- TRBJ1-4 TRBV27 - CASSLRGSEKLFF TGTGCCAGCAGTCTCCGGGGTAGCGAAAAACTGTTTTTT
TRBD1 TRBJ1-6 TRBV18 - CASSPGTENNSPLHF TGTGCCAGCTCCCCCGGGACAGAGAATAATTCACCCCTCCACTTT
TRBD1 TRBJ2-3 TRBV6-5 - CASSLRGRGDTQYF TGTGCCAGCAGCCTCAGGGGGCGGGGAGATACGCAGTATTTT
TRBD1 TRBJ1-5 TRBV19 - CASKQGTGVLHQPQHF TGTGCCAGTAAACAAGGGACAGGAGTCCTCCATCAGCCCCAGCATTTT
- TRBJ2-7 TRBV7-9 - CASSETGEQYF TGTGCCAGCAGTGAAACTGGCGAGCAGTACTTC
TRBD2 TRBJ2-7 TRBV4-1 - CASSQGGPRGNYEQYF TGCGCCAGCAGCCAGGGAGGGCCAAGGGGAAACTACGAGCAGTACTTC
- TRBJ2-7 TRBV5-1 few CASSGQAYEQYF TGCGCCAGCAGTGGGCAGGCCTACGAGCAGTACTTC
- TRBJ2-7 TRBV28 - CASSLGHPPVGSLEQYF TGTGCCAGCAGTTTGGGACATCCCCCAGTTGGGTCCCTCGAGCAGTACTTC
- TRBJ1-2 TRBV2 - CASSEQVYGYTF TGTGCCAGCAGTGAACAGGTCTATGGCTACACCTTC
- TRBJ1-1 TRBV18 - CASSGAVTEAFF TGTGCCAGCTCAGGGGCAGTTACTGAAGCTTTCTTT
TRBD2 TRBJ2-5 TRBV3-1/TRBV3-2 - CASSFLAGVRKETQYF TGTGCCAGCTCCTTCCTAGCGGGGGTCAGGAAAGAGACCCAGTACTTC
- TRBJ2-7 TRBV27 - CASSFGAGVYEQYF TGTGCCAGCAGTTTTGGGGCAGGGGTTTACGAGCAGTACTTC
- TRBJ2-2 TRBV5-1 once CASSLVTGRNTGELFF TGCGCCAGCAGCTTAGTAACGGGGAGAAACACCGGGGAGCTGTTTTTT
TRBD2 TRBJ2-5 TRBV6-1 few CASSEREAQETQYF TGTGCCAGCAGTGAGCGGGAGGCCCAAGAGACCCAGTACTTC
- TRBJ2-7 TRBV30 - CAWTGAGEQYF TGTGCCTGGACAGGGGCAGGTGAGCAGTACTTC
- TRBJ2-5 TRBV18 - CASSPPAQGGETQYF TGTGCCAGCTCACCACCGGCGCAGGGCGGAGAGACCCAGTACTTC
- TRBJ2-7 TRBV12-3/TRBV12-4 - CASSPHTGDEQYF TGTGCCAGCAGTCCCCATACGGGAGACGAGCAGTACTTC
TRBD1 TRBJ1-6 TRBV11-3 - CASSLTPGQGEGAPLHF TGTGCCAGCAGCTTAACCCCCGGACAGGGTGAGGGGGCACCCCTCCACTTT
TRBD1 TRBJ2-7 TRBV6-1 - CASSEEAGQGYEQYF TGTGCCAGCAGTGAGGAGGCGGGACAGGGCTACGAGCAGTACTTC
TRBD1 TRBJ1-1 TRBV3-1/TRBV3-2 - CASSPGQGSAFF TGTGCCAGCAGCCCGGGACAGGGATCGGCTTTCTTT
- TRBJ1-1 TRBV7-9 many CASSHGTSEAFF TGTGCCAGCAGCCATGGGACAAGCGAAGCTTTCTTT
- TRBJ1-2 TRBV6-5 - CASSYDSDFSRGYTF TGTGCCAGCAGTTACGATTCAGACTTCTCTCGCGGCTACACCTTC
- TRBJ1-5 TRBV2 - CASTQTGTNQPQHF TGTGCCAGCACCCAAACAGGGACCAATCAGCCCCAGCATTTT
- TRBJ2-1 TRBV7-8 - CASSSNLVSYNEQFF TGTGCCAGCAGCTCGAATCTAGTTTCCTACAATGAGCAGTTCTTC
- TRBJ2-1 TRBV2 - CASSGDGSQFF TGTGCCAGCAGTGGGGACGGGAGCCAGTTCTTC
- TRBJ1-2 TRBV7-9 - CASSPADPRGGYGYTF TGTGCCAGCAGTCCCGCAGATCCGCGAGGGGGCTATGGCTACACCTTC
TRBD2 TRBJ2-2 TRBV5-1 - CASSLAVAGGPGELFF TGCGCCAGCAGCTTGGCAGTAGCGGGAGGTCCCGGGGAGCTGTTTTTT
- TRBJ2-5 TRBV19 once CASSLQVQETQYF TGTGCCAGTAGTCTTCAGGTCCAAGAGACCCAGTACTTC
- TRBJ1-1 TRBV7-9 - CASSLVAGDTEAFF TGTGCCAGCAGCTTGGTGGCGGGAGACACTGAAGCTTTCTTT
TRBD2 TRBJ2-1 TRBV7-7 - CASSLEKMGGGRARLYCEQFF TGTGCTAGCAGCTTAGAGAAAATGGGGGGCGGGAGGGCTCGTCTTTATTGTGAGCAGTTCTTC
- TRBJ1-2 TRBV2 - CASSRTGVNFGYTF TGTGCCAGCAGTAGGACCGGGGTTAACTTTGGCTACACCTTC
- TRBJ2-3 TRBV11-3 few CASSANSGTTDTQYF TGTGCCAGCAGCGCTAATAGCGGTACCACAGATACGCAGTATTTT
- TRBJ1-6 TRBV14 - CASSQAYSGSPLHF TGTGCCAGCAGCCAAGCCTATTCGGGTTCACCCCTCCACTTT
TRBD1 TRBJ2-7 TRBV27 - CASSLRGRGSYEQYF TGTGCCAGCAGTTTAAGGGGCAGGGGGTCCTACGAGCAGTACTTC
TRBD2 TRBJ2-7 TRBV14 - CASSHTGTSGRYF TGTGCCAGCAGCCATACCGGGACTAGCGGGCGATACTTC